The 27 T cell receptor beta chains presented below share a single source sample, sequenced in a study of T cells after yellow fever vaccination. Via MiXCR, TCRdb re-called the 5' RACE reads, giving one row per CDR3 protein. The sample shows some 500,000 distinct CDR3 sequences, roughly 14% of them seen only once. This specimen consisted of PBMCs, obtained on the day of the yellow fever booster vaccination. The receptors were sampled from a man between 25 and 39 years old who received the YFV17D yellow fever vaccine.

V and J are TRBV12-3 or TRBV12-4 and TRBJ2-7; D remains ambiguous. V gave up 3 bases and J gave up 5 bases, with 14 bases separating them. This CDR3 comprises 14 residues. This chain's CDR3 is CASSLSGPAHEQYF. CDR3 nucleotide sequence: TGTGCCAGCAGTTTGTCGGGTCCGGCTCACGAGCAGTACTTC.

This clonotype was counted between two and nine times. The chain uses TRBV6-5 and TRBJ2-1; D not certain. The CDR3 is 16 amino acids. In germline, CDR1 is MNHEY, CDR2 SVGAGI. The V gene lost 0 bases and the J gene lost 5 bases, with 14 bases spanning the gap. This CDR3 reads CASSYSVIASNNEQFF. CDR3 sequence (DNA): TGTGCCAGCAGTTACTCAGTCATAGCATCAAACAATGAGCAGTTCTTC.

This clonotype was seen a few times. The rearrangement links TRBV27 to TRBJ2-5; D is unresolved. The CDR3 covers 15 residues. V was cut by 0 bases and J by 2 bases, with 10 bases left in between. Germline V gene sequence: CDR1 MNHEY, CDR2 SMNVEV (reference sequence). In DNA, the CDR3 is TGTGCCAGCAGTTTATCGTCCCCGAGTCAAGAGACCCAGTACTTC. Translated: CASSLSSPSQETQYF.

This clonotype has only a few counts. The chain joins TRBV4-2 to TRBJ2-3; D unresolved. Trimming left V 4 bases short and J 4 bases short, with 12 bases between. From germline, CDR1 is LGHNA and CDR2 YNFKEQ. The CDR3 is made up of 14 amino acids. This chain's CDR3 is CASSRVGSADTQYF. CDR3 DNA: TGTGCCAGCAGCCGCGTGGGATCAGCAGATACGCAGTATTTT.

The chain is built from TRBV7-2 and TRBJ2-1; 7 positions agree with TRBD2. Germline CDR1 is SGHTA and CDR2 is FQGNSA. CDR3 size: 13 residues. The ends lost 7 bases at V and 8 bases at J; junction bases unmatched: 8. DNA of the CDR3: TGTGCCAGCACCGACTGGGGGGGGGATGAGCAGTTCTTC. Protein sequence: CASTDWGGDEQFF.

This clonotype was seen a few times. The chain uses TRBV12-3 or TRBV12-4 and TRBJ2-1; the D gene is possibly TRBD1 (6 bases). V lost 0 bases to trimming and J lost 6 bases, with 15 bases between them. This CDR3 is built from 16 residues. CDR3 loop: CASSLAGAGVANEQFF. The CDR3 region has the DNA TGTGCCAGCAGTTTAGCAGGGGCAGGGGTAGCCAATGAGCAGTTCTTC.

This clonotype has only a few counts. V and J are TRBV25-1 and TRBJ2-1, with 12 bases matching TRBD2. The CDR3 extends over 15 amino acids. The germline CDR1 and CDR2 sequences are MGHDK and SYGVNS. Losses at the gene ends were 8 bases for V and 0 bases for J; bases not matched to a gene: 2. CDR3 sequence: CASQLAGGSYNEQFF. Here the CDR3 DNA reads TGTGCCAGCCAACTAGCGGGAGGCTCCTACAATGAGCAGTTCTTC.

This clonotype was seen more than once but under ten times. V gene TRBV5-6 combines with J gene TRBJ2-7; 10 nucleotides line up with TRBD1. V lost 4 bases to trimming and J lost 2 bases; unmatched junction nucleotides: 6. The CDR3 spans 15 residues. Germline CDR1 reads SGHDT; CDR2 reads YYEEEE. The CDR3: CASSGTGTGAYEQYF. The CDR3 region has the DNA TGTGCCAGCAGCGGAACCGGGACAGGGGCCTACGAGCAGTACTTC.

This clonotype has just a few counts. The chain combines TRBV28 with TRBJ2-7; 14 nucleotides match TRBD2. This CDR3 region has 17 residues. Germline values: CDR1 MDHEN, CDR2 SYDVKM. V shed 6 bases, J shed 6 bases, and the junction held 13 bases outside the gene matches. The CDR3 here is CASRPGTSGSVFPEQYF. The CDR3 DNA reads TGTGCCAGCAGACCCGGGACTAGCGGGAGCGTATTTCCCGAGCAGTACTTC.

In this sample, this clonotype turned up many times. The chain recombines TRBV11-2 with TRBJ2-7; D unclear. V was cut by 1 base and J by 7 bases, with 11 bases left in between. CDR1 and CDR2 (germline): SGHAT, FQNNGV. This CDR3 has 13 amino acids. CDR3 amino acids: CASSLGFSEEQYF. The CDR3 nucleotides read TGTGCCAGCAGCTTAGGTTTTTCGGAAGAGCAGTACTTC.

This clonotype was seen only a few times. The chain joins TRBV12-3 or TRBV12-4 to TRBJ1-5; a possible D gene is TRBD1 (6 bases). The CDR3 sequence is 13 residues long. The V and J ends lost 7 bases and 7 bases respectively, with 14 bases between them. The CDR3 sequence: CASTSGGGQPQHF. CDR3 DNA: TGTGCCAGCACCTCGGGAGGGGGACAGCCCCAGCATTTT.

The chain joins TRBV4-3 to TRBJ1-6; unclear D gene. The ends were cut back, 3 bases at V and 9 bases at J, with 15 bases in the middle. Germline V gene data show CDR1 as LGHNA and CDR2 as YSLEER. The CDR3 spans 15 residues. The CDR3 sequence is CASSQGRAIGSPLHF. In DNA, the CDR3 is TGCGCCAGCAGCCAGGGGAGGGCGATTGGTTCACCCCTCCACTTT.

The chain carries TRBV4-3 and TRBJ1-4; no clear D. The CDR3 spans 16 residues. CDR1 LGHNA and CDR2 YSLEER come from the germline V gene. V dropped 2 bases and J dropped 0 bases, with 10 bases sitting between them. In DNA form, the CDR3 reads TGCGCCAGCAGCCAACGGACCCCTCCAACTAATGAAAAACTGTTTTTT. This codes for CASSQRTPPTNEKLFF.

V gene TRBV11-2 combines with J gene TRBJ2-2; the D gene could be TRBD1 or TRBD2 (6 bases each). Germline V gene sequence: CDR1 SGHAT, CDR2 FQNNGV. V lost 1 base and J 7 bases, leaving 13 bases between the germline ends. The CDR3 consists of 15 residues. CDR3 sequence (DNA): TGTGCCAGCAGCTTAGGGGGGGCCCTCAACGGGGAGCTGTTTTTT. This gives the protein CASSLGGALNGELFF.

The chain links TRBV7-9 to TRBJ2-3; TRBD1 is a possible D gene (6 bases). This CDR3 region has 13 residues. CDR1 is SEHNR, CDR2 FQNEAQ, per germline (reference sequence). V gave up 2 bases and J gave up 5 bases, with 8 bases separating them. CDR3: CASSLIRGDTQYF. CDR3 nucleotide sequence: TGTGCCAGCAGCTTAATCAGGGGAGATACGCAGTATTTT.

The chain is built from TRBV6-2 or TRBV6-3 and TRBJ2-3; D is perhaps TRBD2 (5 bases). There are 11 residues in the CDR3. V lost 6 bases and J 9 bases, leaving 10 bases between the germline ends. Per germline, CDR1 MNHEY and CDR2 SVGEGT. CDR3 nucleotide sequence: TGTGCCAGCAGCACACGCGGGACGCAGTATTTT. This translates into CASSTRGTQYF.

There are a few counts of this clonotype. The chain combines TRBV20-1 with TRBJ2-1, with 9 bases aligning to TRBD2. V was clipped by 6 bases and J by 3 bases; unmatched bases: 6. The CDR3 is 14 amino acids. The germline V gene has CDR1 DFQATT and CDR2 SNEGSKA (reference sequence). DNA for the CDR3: TGCAGTGCAATGACTAGCGGCCACTACAATGAGCAGTTCTTC. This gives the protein CSAMTSGHYNEQFF.

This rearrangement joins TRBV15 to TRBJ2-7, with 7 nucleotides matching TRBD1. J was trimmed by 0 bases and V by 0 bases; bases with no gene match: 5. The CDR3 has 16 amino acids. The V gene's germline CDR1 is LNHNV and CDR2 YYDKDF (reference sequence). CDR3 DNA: TGTGCCACCAGCAGAGATACGGGACAGAACTCCTACGAGCAGTACTTC. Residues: CATSRDTGQNSYEQYF. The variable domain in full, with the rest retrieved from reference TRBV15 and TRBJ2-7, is DAMVIQNPRYQVTQFGKPVTLSCSQTLNHNVMYWYQQKSSQAPKLLFHYYDKDFNNEADTPDNFQSRRPNTSFCFLDIRSPGLGDTAMYLCATSRDTGQNSYEQYFGPGTRLTVT.

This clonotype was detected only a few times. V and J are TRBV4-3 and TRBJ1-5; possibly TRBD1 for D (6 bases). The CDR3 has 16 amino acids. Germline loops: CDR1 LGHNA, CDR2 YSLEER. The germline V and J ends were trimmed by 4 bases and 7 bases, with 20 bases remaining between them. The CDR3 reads CASSPVAGGGEQPQHF. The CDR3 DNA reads TGCGCCAGCAGCCCAGTGGCTGGGGGGGGCGAACAGCCCCAGCATTTT.

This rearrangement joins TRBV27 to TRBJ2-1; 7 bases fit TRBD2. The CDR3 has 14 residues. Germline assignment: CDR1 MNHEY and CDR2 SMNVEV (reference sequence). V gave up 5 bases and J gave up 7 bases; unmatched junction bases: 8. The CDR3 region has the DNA TGTGCCAGCAGTCCGACGGAGGGAGGGAATGAGCAGTTCTTC. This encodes CASSPTEGGNEQFF.

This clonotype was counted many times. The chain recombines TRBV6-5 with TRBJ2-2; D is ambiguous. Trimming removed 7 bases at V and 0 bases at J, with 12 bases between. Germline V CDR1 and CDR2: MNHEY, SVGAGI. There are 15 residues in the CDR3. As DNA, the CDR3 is TGTGCCAGCAATTTAGTCACCGCGAACACCGGGGAGCTGTTTTTT. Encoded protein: CASNLVTANTGELFF.

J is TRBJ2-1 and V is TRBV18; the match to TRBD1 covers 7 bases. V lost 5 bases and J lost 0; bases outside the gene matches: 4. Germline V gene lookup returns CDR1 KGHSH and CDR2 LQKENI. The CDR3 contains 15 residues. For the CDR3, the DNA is TGTGCCAGCTCAAAGGGGGCCAGCTCCTACAATGAGCAGTTCTTC. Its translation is CASSKGASSYNEQFF.

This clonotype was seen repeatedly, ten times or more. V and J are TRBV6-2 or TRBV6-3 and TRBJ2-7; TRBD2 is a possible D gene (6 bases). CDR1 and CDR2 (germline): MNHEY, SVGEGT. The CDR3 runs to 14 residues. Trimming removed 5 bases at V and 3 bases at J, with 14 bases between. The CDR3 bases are TGTGCCAGCAGTGCCGAGGAGGGAGGCTACGAGCAGTACTTC. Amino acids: CASSAEEGGYEQYF.

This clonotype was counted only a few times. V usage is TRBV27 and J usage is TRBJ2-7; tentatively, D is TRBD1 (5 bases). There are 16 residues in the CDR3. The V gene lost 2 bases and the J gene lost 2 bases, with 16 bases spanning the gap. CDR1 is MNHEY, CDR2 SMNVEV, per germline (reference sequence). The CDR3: CASSLILGQGPYEQYF. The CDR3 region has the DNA TGTGCCAGCAGTTTAATCTTGGGGCAGGGCCCCTACGAGCAGTACTTC.

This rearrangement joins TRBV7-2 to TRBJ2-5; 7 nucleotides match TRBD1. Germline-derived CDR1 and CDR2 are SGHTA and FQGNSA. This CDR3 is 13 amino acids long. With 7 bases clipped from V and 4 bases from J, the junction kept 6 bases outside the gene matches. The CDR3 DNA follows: TGTGCCAGCATCAAGACAGGGCTAGAGACCCAGTACTTC. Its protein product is CASIKTGLETQYF.

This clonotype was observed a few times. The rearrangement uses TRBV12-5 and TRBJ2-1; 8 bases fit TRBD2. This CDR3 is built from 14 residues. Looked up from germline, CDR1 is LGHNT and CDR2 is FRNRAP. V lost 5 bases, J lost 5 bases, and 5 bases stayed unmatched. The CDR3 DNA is TGTGCTAGTGGTCCGGGACTAGGGCACAATGAGCAGTTCTTC. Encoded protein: CASGPGLGHNEQFF.

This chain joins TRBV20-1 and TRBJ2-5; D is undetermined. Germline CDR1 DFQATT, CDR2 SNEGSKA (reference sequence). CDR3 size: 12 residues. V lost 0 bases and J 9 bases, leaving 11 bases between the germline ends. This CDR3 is CSAREGPVAQYF. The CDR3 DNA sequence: TGCAGTGCTAGAGAAGGTCCGGTGGCCCAGTACTTC.